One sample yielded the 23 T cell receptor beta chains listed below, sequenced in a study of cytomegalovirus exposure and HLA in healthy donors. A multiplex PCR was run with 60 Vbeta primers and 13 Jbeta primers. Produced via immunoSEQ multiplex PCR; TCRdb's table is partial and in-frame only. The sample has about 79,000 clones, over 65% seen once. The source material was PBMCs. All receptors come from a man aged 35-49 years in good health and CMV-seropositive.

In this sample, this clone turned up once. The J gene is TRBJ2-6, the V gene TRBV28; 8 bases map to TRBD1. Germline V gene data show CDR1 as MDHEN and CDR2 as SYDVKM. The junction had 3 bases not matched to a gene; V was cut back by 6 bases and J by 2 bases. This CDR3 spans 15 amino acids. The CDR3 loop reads CASRPQGAGANVLTF. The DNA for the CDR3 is TGTGCCAGCAGACCACAGGGGGCTGGGGCCAACGTCCTGACTTTC. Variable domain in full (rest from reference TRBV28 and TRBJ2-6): DVKVTQSSRYLVKRTGEKVFLECVQDMDHENMFWYRQDPGLGLRLIYFSYDVKMKEKGDIPEGYSVSREKKERFSLILESASTNQTSMYLCASRPQGAGANVLTFGAGSRLTVL.

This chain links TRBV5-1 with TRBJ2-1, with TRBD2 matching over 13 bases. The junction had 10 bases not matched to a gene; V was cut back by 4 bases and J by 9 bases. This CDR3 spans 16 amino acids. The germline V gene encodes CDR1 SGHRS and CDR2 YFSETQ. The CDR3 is CASSTGTSGITIEQFF. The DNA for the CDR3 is TGCGCCAGCAGCACCGGGACTAGCGGGATAACGATTGAGCAGTTCTTC.

DNA for the CDR3: TGTGCCTGGAGTTCAGGACAGGGGCTCGCAGATACGCAGTATTTT. Translation gives CAWSSGQGLADTQYF. This rearrangement joins TRBV30 to TRBJ2-3; 9 bases map to TRBD1. Germline loops: CDR1 GTSNPN, CDR2 SVGIG (reference sequence). The CDR3 length is 15 residues. Trimming at V came to 2 bases and at J to 4 bases, leaving 7 bases not matched to a gene. Combining the CDR3 with reference TRBV30 and TRBJ2-3 gives the whole variable domain SQTIHQWPATLVQPVGSPLSLECTVEGTSNPNLYWYRQAAGRGLQLLFYSVGIGQISSEVPQNLSASRPQDRQFILSSKKLLLSDSGFYLCAWSSGQGLADTQYFGPGTRLTVL.

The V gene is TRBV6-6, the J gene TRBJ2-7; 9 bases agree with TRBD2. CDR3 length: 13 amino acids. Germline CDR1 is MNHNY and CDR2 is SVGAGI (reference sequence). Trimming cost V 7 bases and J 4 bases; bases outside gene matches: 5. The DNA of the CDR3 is TGTGCCAGCACCCCCGCGGGGGGGTACGAGCAGTACTTC. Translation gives CASTPAGGYEQYF.

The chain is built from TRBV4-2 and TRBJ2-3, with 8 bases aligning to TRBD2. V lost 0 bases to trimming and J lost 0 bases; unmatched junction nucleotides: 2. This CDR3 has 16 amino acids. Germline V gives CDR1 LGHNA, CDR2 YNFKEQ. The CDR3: CASSQDQRGSTDTQYF. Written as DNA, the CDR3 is TGTGCCAGCAGCCAAGACCAGCGGGGGAGCACAGATACGCAGTATTTT.

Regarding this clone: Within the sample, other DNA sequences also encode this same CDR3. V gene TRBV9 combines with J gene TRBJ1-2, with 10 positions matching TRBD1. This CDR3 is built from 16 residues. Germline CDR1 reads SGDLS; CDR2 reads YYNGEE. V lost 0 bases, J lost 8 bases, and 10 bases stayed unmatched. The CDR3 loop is CASSVGLGQGLKGYTF. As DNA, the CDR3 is TGTGCCAGCAGCGTAGGGTTGGGACAGGGGCTAAAGGGCTACACCTTC.

CDR3 nucleotide sequence: TGTGCCAGCAGTTTAGTTTACCAGGGGGCTAATGAAAAACTGTTTTTT. Translating gives CASSLVYQGANEKLFF. This chain uses TRBV28 with TRBJ1-4, with TRBD1 matching 7 bases. There are 16 residues in the CDR3. Trimming cost V 2 bases and J 3 bases; bases outside gene matches: 6. From germline, CDR1 is MDHEN and CDR2 SYDVKM. Full variable domain (remainder filled in from reference TRBV28 and TRBJ1-4): DVKVTQSSRYLVKRTGEKVFLECVQDMDHENMFWYRQDPGLGLRLIYFSYDVKMKEKGDIPEGYSVSREKKERFSLILESASTNQTSMYLCASSLVYQGANEKLFFGSGTQLSVL.

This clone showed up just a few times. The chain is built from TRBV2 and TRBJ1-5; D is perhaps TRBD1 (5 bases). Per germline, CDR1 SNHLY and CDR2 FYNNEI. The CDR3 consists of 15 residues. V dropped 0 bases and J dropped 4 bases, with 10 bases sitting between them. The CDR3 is CASSEALAGNQPQHF. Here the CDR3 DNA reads TGTGCCAGCAGTGAAGCGCTGGCAGGGAATCAGCCCCAGCATTTT.

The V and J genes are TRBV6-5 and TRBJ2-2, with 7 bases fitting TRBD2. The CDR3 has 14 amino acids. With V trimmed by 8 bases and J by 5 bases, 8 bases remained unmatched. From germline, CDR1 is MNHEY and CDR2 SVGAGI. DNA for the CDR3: TGTGCCAGCCGTGGGGGGGGTCGTACCGGGGAGCTGTTTTTT. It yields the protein CASRGGGRTGELFF.

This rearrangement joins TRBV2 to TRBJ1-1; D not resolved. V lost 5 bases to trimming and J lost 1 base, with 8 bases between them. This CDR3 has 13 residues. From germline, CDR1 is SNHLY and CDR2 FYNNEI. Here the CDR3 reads CASSPQQNTEAFF. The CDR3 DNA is TGTGCCAGCAGTCCACAGCAGAACACTGAAGCTTTCTTT. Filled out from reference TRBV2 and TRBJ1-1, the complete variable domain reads EPEVTQTPSHQVTQMGQEVILRCVPISNHLYFYWYRQILGQKVEFLVSFYNNEISEKSEIFDDQFSVERPDGSNFTLKIRSTKLEDSAMYFCASSPQQNTEAFFGQGTRLTVV.

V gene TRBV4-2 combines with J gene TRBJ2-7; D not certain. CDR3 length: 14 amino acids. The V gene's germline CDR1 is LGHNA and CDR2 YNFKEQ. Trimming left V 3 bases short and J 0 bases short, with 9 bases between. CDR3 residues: CASSHANNSYEQYF. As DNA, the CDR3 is TGTGCCAGCAGCCACGCCAACAACTCCTACGAGCAGTACTTC.

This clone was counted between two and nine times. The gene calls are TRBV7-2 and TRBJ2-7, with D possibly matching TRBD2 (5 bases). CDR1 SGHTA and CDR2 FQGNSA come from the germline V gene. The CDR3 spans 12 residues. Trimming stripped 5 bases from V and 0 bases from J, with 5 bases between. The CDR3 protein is CASSGSSYEQYF. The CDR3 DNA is TGTGCCAGCAGCGGGAGCTCCTACGAGCAGTACTTC.

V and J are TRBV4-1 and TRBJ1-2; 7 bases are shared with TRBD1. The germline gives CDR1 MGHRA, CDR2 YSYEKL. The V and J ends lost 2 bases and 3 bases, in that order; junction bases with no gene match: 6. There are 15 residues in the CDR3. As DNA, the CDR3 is TGCGCCAGCAGCCAAAGGGGGCCGTTCGACTATGGCTACACCTTC. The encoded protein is CASSQRGPFDYGYTF.

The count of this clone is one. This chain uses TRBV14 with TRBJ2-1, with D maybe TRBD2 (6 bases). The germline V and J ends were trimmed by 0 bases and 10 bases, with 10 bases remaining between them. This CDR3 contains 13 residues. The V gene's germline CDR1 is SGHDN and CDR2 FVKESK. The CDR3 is CASSQELAGEQFF. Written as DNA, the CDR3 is TGTGCCAGCAGCCAAGAACTAGCCGGAGAGCAGTTCTTC.

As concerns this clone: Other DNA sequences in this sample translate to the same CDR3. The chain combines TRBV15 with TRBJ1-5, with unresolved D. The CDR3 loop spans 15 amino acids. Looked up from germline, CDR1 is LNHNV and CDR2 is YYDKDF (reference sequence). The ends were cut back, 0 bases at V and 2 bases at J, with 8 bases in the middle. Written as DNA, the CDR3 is TGTGCCACCAGCAGAGATCCCGGAGGCAATCAGCCCCAGCATTTT. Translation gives CATSRDPGGNQPQHF.

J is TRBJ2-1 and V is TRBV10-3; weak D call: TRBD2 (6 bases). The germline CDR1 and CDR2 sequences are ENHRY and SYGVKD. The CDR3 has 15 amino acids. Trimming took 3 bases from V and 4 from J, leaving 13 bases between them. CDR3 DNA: TGTGCCATCAGTGATGGTAGCGGCGGGTACAATGAGCAGTTCTTC. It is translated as CAISDGSGGYNEQFF.

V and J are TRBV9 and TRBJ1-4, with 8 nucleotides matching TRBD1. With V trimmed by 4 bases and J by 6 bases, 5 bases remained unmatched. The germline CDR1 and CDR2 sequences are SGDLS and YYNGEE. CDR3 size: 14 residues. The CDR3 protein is CASSFSGGHEKLFF. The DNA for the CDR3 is TGTGCCAGCAGCTTTTCAGGGGGCCATGAAAAACTGTTTTTT.

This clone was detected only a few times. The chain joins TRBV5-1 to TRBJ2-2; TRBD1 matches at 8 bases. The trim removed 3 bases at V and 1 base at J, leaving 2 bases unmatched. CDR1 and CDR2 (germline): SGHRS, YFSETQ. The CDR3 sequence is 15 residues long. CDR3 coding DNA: TGCGCCAGCAGCTGGGGGACAGGGAACACCGGGGAGCTGTTTTTT. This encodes CASSWGTGNTGELFF.

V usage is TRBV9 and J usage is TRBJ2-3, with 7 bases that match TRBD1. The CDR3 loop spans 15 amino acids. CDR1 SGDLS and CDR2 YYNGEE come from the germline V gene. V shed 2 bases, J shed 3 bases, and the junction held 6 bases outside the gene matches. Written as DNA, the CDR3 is TGTGCCAGCAGCGTGACAGGGAAGGTGACAGATACGCAGTATTTT. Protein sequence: CASSVTGKVTDTQYF. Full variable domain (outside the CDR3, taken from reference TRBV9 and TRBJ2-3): DSGVTQTPKHLITATGQRVTLRCSPRSGDLSVYWYQQSLDQGLQFLIQYYNGEERAKGNILERFSAQQFPDLHSELNLSSLELGDSALYFCASSVTGKVTDTQYFGPGTRLTVL.

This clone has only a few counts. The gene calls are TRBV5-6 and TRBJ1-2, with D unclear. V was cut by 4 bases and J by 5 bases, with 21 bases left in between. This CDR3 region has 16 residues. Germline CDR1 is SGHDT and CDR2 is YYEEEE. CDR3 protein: CASSPAQGLLFYGYTF. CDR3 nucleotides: TGTGCCAGCAGCCCCGCCCAAGGACTCCTTTTTTATGGCTACACCTTC. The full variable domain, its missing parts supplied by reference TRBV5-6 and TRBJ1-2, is DAGVTQSPTHLIKTRGQQVTLRCSPKSGHDTVSWYQQALGQGPQFIFQYYEEEERQRGNFPDRFSGHQFPNYSSELNVNALLLGDSALYLCASSPAQGLLFYGYTFGSGTRLTVV.

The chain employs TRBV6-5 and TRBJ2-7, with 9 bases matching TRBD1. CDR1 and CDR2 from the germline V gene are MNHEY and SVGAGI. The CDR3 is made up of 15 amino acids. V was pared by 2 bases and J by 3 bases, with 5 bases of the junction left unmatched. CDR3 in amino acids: CASSYGGTGNYEQYF. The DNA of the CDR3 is TGTGCCAGCAGTTACGGGGGGACAGGGAACTACGAGCAGTACTTC.

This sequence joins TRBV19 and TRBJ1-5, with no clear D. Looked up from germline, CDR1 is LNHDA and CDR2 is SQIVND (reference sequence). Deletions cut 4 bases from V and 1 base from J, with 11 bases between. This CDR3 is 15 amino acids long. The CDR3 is CASSSGGLSNQPQHF. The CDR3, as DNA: TGTGCCAGTAGTAGCGGAGGACTAAGCAATCAGCCCCAGCATTTT. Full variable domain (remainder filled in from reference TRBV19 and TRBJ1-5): DGGITQSPKYLFRKEGQNVTLSCEQNLNHDAMYWYRQDPGQGLRLIYYSQIVNDFQKGDIAEGYSVSREKKESFPLTVTSAQKNPTAFYLCASSSGGLSNQPQHFGDGTRLSIL.

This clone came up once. The CDR3 region has the DNA TGTGCCAGCAGCATTAGCGGGAGGTTGGTGGATGAGCAGTTCTTC. Protein: CASSISGRLVDEQFF. The chain uses TRBV11-2 and TRBJ2-1, with 10 nucleotides matching TRBD2. The CDR3 totals 15 residues. Germline V gives CDR1 SGHAT, CDR2 FQNNGV. Trimming cost V 5 bases and J 8 bases; bases outside gene matches: 9.